This T cell receptor (beta chain) was captured by sequencing in a study of T cells in Graves' hyperthyroidism and ophthalmopathy. Study-wide results and limits: Blood samples included most of the expanded thyroid clonotypes exceeding 0.001.

Germline loops: CDR1 SGHAT, CDR2 FQNNGV. Trimming pared 10 bases from V and 0 bases from J, leaving 10 bases between. The CDR3 length is 13 residues. As to this clonotype: Its antigen is unknown.

Amplification targeted TCR beta CDR3 regions from RNA transcripts. Using the HTBI primer set, a first-round RT-PCR was run on the TCR CDR3. TCRdb reprocessed the multiplex PCR reads with MiXCR, giving one entry per CDR3 protein. The table includes more than 550,000 distinct CDR3 sequences, around a sixth detected once. Reasons for excluding patients were uncontrolled infection, other autoimmune disease, pregnancy or lactation. Any symptoms of ophthalmopathy came after the first hyperthyroidism diagnosis, from which the blood sample dates. The sequence was obtained from a woman aged 50 to 60 with Graves' hyperthyroidism that later progressed to Graves' ophthalmopathy. This chain joins TRBV11-2 and TRBJ1-5; D perhaps matches TRBD1 (5 bases). Specimen: blood. CDR3 DNA sequence: TGTGCCAACCCGACAGATAGCAATCAGCCCCAGCATTTT. It translates to CANPTDSNQPQHF.